The next 18 T cell receptor beta chains were all read from a single sample in a study of T cell changes during pregnancy in multiple sclerosis. Libraries were prepared by immunoSEQ multiplex PCR; TCRdb keeps only in-frame clonotypes and omits some of them. The sample lists tens of thousands of clones; just under 95% were seen once. The input for sequencing was peripheral blood, taken in the second trimester of pregnancy. These receptors all come from a female donor with multiple sclerosis, enrolled in a pregnancy study.

The V call is TRBV6-5, the J call TRBJ1-4; D is ambiguous. Germline V gene sequence: CDR1 MNHEY, CDR2 SVGAGI. The V end was cut by 5 bases, the J end by 0 bases, with 10 bases between. The CDR3 length is 15 residues. In DNA, the CDR3 is TGTGCCAGCAGTACCCACAGTGCAACTAATGAAAAACTGTTTTTT. Translated, it gives CASSTHSATNEKLFF.

This clone occurred a few times. The chain is built from TRBV5-5 and TRBJ2-7; D is perhaps TRBD2 (5 bases). This CDR3 has 13 amino acids. V dropped 1 base and J dropped 2 bases, with 7 bases sitting between them. Germline V lookup: CDR1 SGHKS, CDR2 YYEKEE (reference sequence). The DNA of the CDR3 is TGTGCCAGCAGCTTGCCACTAGCCTACGAGCAGTACTTC. It translates to CASSLPLAYEQYF.

The chain combines TRBV28 with TRBJ1-5, with a weak D call TRBD1 (6 bases). CDR3 length: 13 amino acids. Trimming removed 6 bases from V and 4 bases from J, with 10 bases in between. Germline CDR1 is MDHEN and CDR2 is SYDVKM. The DNA of the CDR3 is TGTGCCAGCAGGTACAGGGTAAATCAGCCCCAGCATTTT. Residues: CASRYRVNQPQHF.

The rearrangement links TRBV11-3 to TRBJ1-2; 7 nucleotides agree with TRBD1. Germline trimming cut 3 bases from V and 6 bases from J; bases unmatched to any gene: 4. Germline V gives CDR1 SGHNT, CDR2 YENEEA. CDR3 length: 13 residues. In DNA, the CDR3 is TGTGCCAGCAGCTTTACAGGGGAGAATGGCTACACCTTC. Protein sequence: CASSFTGENGYTF.

This clone was found once. The chain joins TRBV27 to TRBJ2-1, with D tentatively TRBD2 (5 bases). Trimming stripped 6 bases from V and 7 bases from J, with 19 bases between. Germline V CDR1 and CDR2: MNHEY, SMNVEV (reference sequence). The CDR3 extends over 15 amino acids. The DNA of the CDR3 is TGTGCCAGCAGGACGGCCCCGGAGGCTCAAAATGAGCAGTTCTTC. This sequence encodes CASRTAPEAQNEQFF.

This clone has only one observation. The chain has TRBV6-4 and TRBJ2-5; D is possibly TRBD1 (5 bases). The CDR3 is 13 residues long. Germline CDR1 and CDR2: MRHNA and SNTAGT. V was cut by 5 bases and J by 3 bases, with 10 bases left in between. The CDR3 bases are TGTGCCAGCAGTCGGACACCTAAAGAGACCCAGTACTTC. Translation: CASSRTPKETQYF.

The V call is TRBV11-2, the J call TRBJ1-2; D ambiguous. CDR1 and CDR2 (germline): SGHAT, FQNNGV. The CDR3 has 16 amino acids. V was trimmed by 3 bases and J by 6 bases, leaving 20 bases between them. For the CDR3, the DNA is TGTGCCAGCAGCTTGGCGGGAAGTGCCCTGTTGGATGGCTACACCTTC. Protein sequence: CASSLAGSALLDGYTF.

In DNA form, the CDR3 reads TGTGCCAGCAGCTTTTTACGGACAGGGGTCTCCGGGGAGCTGTTTTTT. Its protein product is CASSFLRTGVSGELFF. The chain joins TRBV5-4 to TRBJ2-2; 9 nucleotides align to TRBD1. The CDR3 covers 16 residues. The V and J ends lost 2 bases and 6 bases, in that order; junction bases with no gene match: 8. Germline V CDR1 and CDR2: SGHNT, YYREEE (reference sequence).

CDR3 amino acids: CASSPRDRGAGELFF. CDR3 sequence (DNA): TGTGCCAGCAGCCCCCGGGACAGGGGAGCCGGGGAGCTGTTTTTT. This rearrangement joins TRBV11-3 to TRBJ2-2, with 10 bases aligning to TRBD1. Germline-derived CDR1 and CDR2 are SGHNT and YENEEA. The CDR3 loop spans 15 amino acids. V lost 5 bases, J lost 6 bases, and 6 bases stayed unmatched.

This clone came up once. This chain links TRBV2 with TRBJ2-5; the match to TRBD2 covers 7 bases. V trimming: 0 bases; J trimming: 1 base; junction bases outside the gene matches: 5. The CDR3 has 16 residues. Germline CDR1 is SNHLY and CDR2 is FYNNEI. As DNA, the CDR3 is TGTGCCAGCAGTGAAGCAGGGGAGGGACTCCAAGAGACCCAGTACTTC. Protein: CASSEAGEGLQETQYF.

The V gene is TRBV11-3, the J gene TRBJ2-2; 7 bases match TRBD1. CDR1 and CDR2 (germline): SGHNT, YENEEA. V trimming: 4 bases; J trimming: 3 bases; junction bases outside the gene matches: 2. The CDR3 has 14 residues. The CDR3 loop is CASSYGTDTGELFF. CDR3 bases: TGTGCCAGCAGCTATGGGACAGACACCGGGGAGCTGTTTTTT.

The DNA of the CDR3 is TGCGCCAGCAGTGAACTTATCGGGACAGGGCATGAAAAACTGTTTTTT. This sequence encodes CASSELIGTGHEKLFF. This rearrangement joins TRBV10-2 to TRBJ1-4; TRBD1 matches 9 bases. After removal of 3 bases from V and 6 bases from J, the junction contained 8 bases not matched to a gene. CDR1 is WSHSY, CDR2 SAAADI, per germline. CDR3 length: 16 residues.

The gene calls are TRBV4-1 and TRBJ2-1, with 7 bases matching TRBD2. Trimming took 2 bases from V and 4 from J; bases not matched to a gene: 11. The CDR3 covers 17 residues. Germline-derived CDR1 and CDR2 are MGHRA and YSYEKL. Written as DNA, the CDR3 is TGCGCCAGCAGCCAAATACCGCGGGAGCGCAATTACAATGAGCAGTTCTTC. Amino acid sequence: CASSQIPRERNYNEQFF.

The rearrangement links TRBV30 to TRBJ2-7, with 10 bases identical to TRBD1. This CDR3 is 14 amino acids long. V shed 7 bases and J 7 bases; nucleotides not matched to a gene: 13. Germline-derived CDR1 and CDR2 are GTSNPN and SVGIG (reference sequence). This CDR3 is CASHRDRGVEEQYF. CDR3 bases: TGTGCCTCACACCGGGACAGGGGAGTGGAAGAGCAGTACTTC. Drawing the rest from reference TRBV30 and TRBJ2-7, the complete variable domain is SQTIHQWPATLVQPVGSPLSLECTVEGTSNPNLYWYRQAAGRGLQLLFYSVGIGQISSEVPQNLSASRPQDRQFILSSKKLLLSDSGFYLCASHRDRGVEEQYFGPGTRLTVT.

This rearrangement joins TRBV30 to TRBJ2-5; maybe TRBD2 (5 bases). Trimming took 4 bases from V and 2 from J, leaving 11 bases between them. Germline V lookup: CDR1 GTSNPN, CDR2 SVGIG (reference sequence). The CDR3 is 13 residues long. This CDR3 is CAWNIVAQETQYF. The CDR3 coding sequence is TGTGCCTGGAATATCGTAGCGCAAGAGACCCAGTACTTC.

This CDR3 reads CASSSGSGGTEAFF. Here the CDR3 DNA reads TGCGCCAGCAGCTCGGGGTCAGGGGGCACTGAAGCTTTCTTT. The chain is built from TRBV5-1 and TRBJ1-1; 7 bases are shared with TRBD1. V lost 3 bases and J lost 4; bases outside the gene matches: 6. The CDR3 has 14 residues. Germline V gives CDR1 SGHRS, CDR2 YFSETQ.

This clone was seen a single time. The chain uses TRBV4-2 and TRBJ2-3, with 10 bases matching TRBD1. CDR3 length equals 17 residues. Germline loops: CDR1 LGHNA, CDR2 YNFKEQ. V gave up 1 base and J gave up 1 base; unmatched junction bases: 5. The CDR3 DNA is TGTGCCAGCAGCCAAGTAATTGGGACAGGGGGCACAGATACGCAGTATTTT. This encodes CASSQVIGTGGTDTQYF.

The chain recombines TRBV30 with TRBJ1-1, with D unclear. V dropped 5 bases and J dropped 3 bases, with 7 bases sitting between them. This CDR3 region has 11 residues. In germline, CDR1 is GTSNPN, CDR2 SVGIG (reference sequence). The DNA for the CDR3 is TGTGCCTGGGGCATTGACACTGAAGCTTTCTTT. This gives the protein CAWGIDTEAFF.